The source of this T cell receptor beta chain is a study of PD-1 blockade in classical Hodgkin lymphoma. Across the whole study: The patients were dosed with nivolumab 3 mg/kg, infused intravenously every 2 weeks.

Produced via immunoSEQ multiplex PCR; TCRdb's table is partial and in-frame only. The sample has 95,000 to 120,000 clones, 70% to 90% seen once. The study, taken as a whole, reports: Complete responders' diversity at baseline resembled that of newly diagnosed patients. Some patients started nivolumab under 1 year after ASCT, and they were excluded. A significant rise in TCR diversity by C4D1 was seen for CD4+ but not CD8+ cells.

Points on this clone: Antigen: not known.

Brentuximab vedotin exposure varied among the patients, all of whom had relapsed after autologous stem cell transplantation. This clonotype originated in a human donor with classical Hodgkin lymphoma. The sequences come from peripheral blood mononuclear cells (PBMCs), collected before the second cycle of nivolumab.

The CDR3 bases are TGCGCCAGCAGCCCCCACCCGGGACTGAACTACGAGCAGTACTTC. Translation: CASSPHPGLNYEQYF. The chain is built from TRBV4-3 and TRBJ2-7; perhaps TRBD2 as D (6 bases). V gave up 4 bases and J gave up 3 bases, with 16 bases separating them. CDR1 LGHNA and CDR2 YSLEER come from the germline V gene. The CDR3 contains 15 residues.